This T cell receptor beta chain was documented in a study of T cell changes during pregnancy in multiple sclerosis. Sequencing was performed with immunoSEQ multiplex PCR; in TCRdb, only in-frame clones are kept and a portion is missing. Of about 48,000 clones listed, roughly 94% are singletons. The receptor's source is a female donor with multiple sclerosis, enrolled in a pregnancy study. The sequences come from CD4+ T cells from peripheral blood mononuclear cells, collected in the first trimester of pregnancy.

The CDR3 loop is CASGWTDFNYGYTF. The CDR3 region has the DNA TGTGCCAGCGGATGGACAGATTTTAACTATGGCTACACCTTC. The chain carries TRBV5-5 and TRBJ1-2; D is possibly TRBD1 (6 bases). Germline V CDR1 and CDR2: SGHKS, YYEKEE (reference sequence). This CDR3 region has 14 residues. Trimming left V 7 bases short and J 1 base short, with 14 bases between. The full variable domain, rest sourced from reference TRBV5-5 and TRBJ1-2, is DAGVTQSPTHLIKTRGQQVTLRCSPISGHKSVSWYQQVLGQGPQFIFQYYEKEERGRGNFPDRFSARQFPNYSSELNVNALLLGDSALYLCASGWTDFNYGYTFGSGTRLTVV.